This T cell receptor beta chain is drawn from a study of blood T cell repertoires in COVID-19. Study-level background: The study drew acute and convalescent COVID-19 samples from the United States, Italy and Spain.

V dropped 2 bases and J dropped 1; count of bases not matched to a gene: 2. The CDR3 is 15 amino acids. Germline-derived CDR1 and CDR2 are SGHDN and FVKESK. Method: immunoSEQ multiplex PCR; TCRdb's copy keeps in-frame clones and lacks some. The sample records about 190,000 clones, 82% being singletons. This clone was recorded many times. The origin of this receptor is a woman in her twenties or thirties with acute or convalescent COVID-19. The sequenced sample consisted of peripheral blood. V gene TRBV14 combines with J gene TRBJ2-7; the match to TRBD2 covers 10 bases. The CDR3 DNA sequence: TGTGCCAGCAGCCAACTAGCGGGGGCATCCTACGAGCAGTACTTC. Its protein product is CASSQLAGASYEQYF.